This T cell receptor (beta chain) was retrieved from a study of graft-versus-host responses after intestinal transplantation. Study-wide background: After anti-thymocyte globulin induction, recipients took tacrolimus and steroids for approximately 3 years.

Concerning this clone: Its antigen is still unknown.

Clones were sequenced by immunoSEQ multiplex PCR, and TCRdb holds only the in-frame ones, with some missing. This repertoire shows just over 70,000 clones, 84% found once; its top ten account for approximately 0.39%. V was pared by 6 bases and J by 0 bases, with 5 bases of the junction left unmatched. CDR3 length: 15 residues. Looked up from germline, CDR1 is MNHEY and CDR2 is SVGAGI. Notes on the study in general: Recipient bone marrow held GvH clones, some seen earlier in ileum or blood. Some patients had graft-donor T cell macrochimerism, and their allografts showed high graft-versus-host to host-versus-graft clonal ratios.

The rearrangement links TRBV6-5 to TRBJ1-1; the match to TRBD1 covers 9 bases. This sequence was found in a human donor who was the organ donor for an intestinal transplant. This sample comprised unstimulated CD4+ T cells sorted from spleen or lymph node cells, obtained before transplant. This CDR3 is CASRPRTGVNTEAFF. The CDR3 DNA follows: TGTGCCAGCAGACCCAGGACAGGGGTGAACACTGAAGCTTTCTTT.